A selection of T cell receptor beta chains follows, all from one sample in a study of T cell responses to AZD1222 COVID-19 vaccine. The data were produced by immunoSEQ multiplex PCR, yet TCRdb's version contains in-frame clones alone and is incomplete. The repertoire holds 95,000 to 150,000 clones, about 90% seen once, with nearly 4.5% in the top ten. The material sequenced was peripheral blood, taken on day 0 of AZD1222 vaccination. These receptors all come from an adult in good health. Both conserved end residues are part of each CDR3. Each record gives: clone size, D gene, J gene, V gene, CDR3 protein, CDR3 DNA. D genes are given only for firm matches. Clone size is not always given. Where it is, it says once, few, many or a class for expanded clones.

>few|.|TRBJ1-5|TRBV7-2
CASSSPQGQPQHF
TGTGCCAGCAGCTCTCCACAGGGACAGCCCCAGCATTTT
>few|.|TRBJ1-5|TRBV6-5
CASSKGSQNNQPQHF
TGTGCCAGCAGCAAAGGGTCCCAAAACAATCAGCCCCAGCATTTT
>.|TRBD2|TRBJ2-3|TRBV3-1/TRBV3-2
CASSPPLLAGVKDTQYF
TGTGCCAGCAGCCCCCCTCTTCTAGCGGGAGTTAAGGATACGCAGTATTTT
>.|TRBD1|TRBJ2-7|TRBV19
CASGQGSYEQYF
TGTGCCAGTGGACAGGGCTCCTACGAGCAGTACTTC
>.|.|TRBJ2-7|TRBV19
CASSIGDEGMGQYF
TGTGCCAGTAGTATTGGGGACGAGGGGATGGGGCAGTACTTC
>.|.|TRBJ2-1|TRBV11-2
CASSPTTSKYNEQFF
TGTGCCAGCAGCCCTACAACAAGCAAGTACAATGAGCAGTTCTTC
>.|TRBD1|TRBJ1-5|TRBV10-1
CASNALGQGVNQPQHF
TGCGCCAGCAATGCATTAGGACAGGGTGTCAATCAGCCCCAGCATTTT
>.|TRBD2|TRBJ2-3|TRBV4-2
CASSPWTSGGITDTQYF
TGTGCCAGCAGCCCGTGGACTAGCGGGGGAATCACAGATACGCAGTATTTT
>few|TRBD1|TRBJ2-2|TRBV5-8
CASSPGTGGFSGELFF
TGTGCCAGCAGCCCAGGGACAGGGGGCTTTTCCGGGGAGCTGTTTTTT
>.|.|TRBJ1-6|TRBV30
CAWSEGANSPLHF
TGTGCCTGGAGTGAAGGGGCTAATTCACCCCTCCACTTT
>.|.|TRBJ1-2|TRBV3-1/TRBV3-2
CASSQGAAPVYTF
TGTGCCAGCAGTCAAGGGGCGGCGCCCGTCTACACCTTC
>.|.|TRBJ2-6|TRBV5-8
CASSRDSGRRSGANVLTF
TGTGCCAGCAGCCGGGACTCGGGCCGCCGTTCTGGGGCCAACGTCCTGACTTTC
>few|.|TRBJ2-1|TRBV24-1
CATSDLREQFF
TGTGCCACCAGTGATTTACGCGAGCAGTTCTTC
>.|.|TRBJ2-7|TRBV28
CASSPGQSPYEQYF
TGTGCCAGCAGTCCCGGGCAAAGCCCCTACGAGCAGTACTTC
>.|.|TRBJ2-3|TRBV28
CASSLQVGRTDTQYF
TGTGCCAGCAGTTTACAGGTGGGGCGCACAGATACGCAGTATTTT
>many|.|TRBJ1-2|TRBV18
CASSQGTPAYGYTF
TGTGCCAGCTCACAAGGAACCCCAGCCTATGGCTACACCTTC
>.|TRBD2|TRBJ2-3|TRBV6-5
CASGRLAGGTDTQYF
TGTGCCAGCGGGCGACTAGCGGGGGGAACAGATACGCAGTATTTT
>.|.|TRBJ1-4|TRBV7-8
CASSTGGSNEKLFF
TGTGCCAGCAGCACTGGGGGGTCTAATGAAAAACTGTTTTTT
>.|TRBD1|TRBJ2-7|TRBV2
CASSGQGTYEQYF
TGTGCCAGCAGCGGACAGGGTACCTACGAGCAGTACTTC
>.|.|TRBJ2-1|TRBV25-1
CASSDWRRKYNEQFF
TGTGCCAGCAGTGATTGGAGGAGAAAATACAATGAGCAGTTCTTC
>.|TRBD1|TRBJ1-1|TRBV27
CASSDRALMNTEAFF
TGTGCCAGCAGTGACAGGGCACTAATGAACACTGAAGCTTTCTTT
>.|.|TRBJ1-2|TRBV2
CASSESYGYTF
TGTGCCAGCAGCGAGAGCTATGGCTACACCTTC
>.|.|TRBJ1-1|TRBV6-6
CASSGLMNTEAFF
TGTGCCAGCAGTGGGCTCATGAACACTGAAGCTTTCTTT
>.|TRBD1|TRBJ1-5|TRBV30
CAWSRWGGTGYNQPQHF
TGTGCCTGGAGCCGGTGGGGCGGGACAGGGTACAATCAGCCCCAGCATTTT
>.|.|TRBJ1-4|TRBV6-1
CASSDVGLEKLFF
TGTGCCAGCAGTGATGTCGGACTCGAAAAACTGTTTTTT
>.|.|TRBJ1-5|TRBV27
CASSGSLGQPQHF
TGTGCCAGCTCGGGGAGTTTGGGTCAGCCCCAGCATTTT
>.|TRBD1|TRBJ2-1|TRBV27
CASSFTVGTAVINEQFF
TGTGCCAGCAGCTTTACTGTCGGGACAGCCGTAATAAATGAGCAGTTCTTC
>.|TRBD1|TRBJ2-1|TRBV24-1
CATSDTGTGYNEQFF
TGTGCCACCAGTGACACCGGGACAGGGTACAATGAGCAGTTCTTC
>.|.|TRBJ1-3|TRBV6-5
CASSNRKSSGNTIYF
TGTGCCAGCAGCAACAGGAAGAGCTCTGGAAACACCATATATTTT
>.|TRBD2|TRBJ2-1|TRBV9
CASSPSWGGRASEQFF
TGTGCCAGCAGCCCCTCATGGGGGGGGAGGGCCAGTGAGCAGTTCTTC
>.|TRBD2|TRBJ2-7|TRBV11-2
CASSLDSGGYEQYF
TGTGCCAGCAGCTTAGATAGCGGGGGTTACGAGCAGTACTTC
>.|.|TRBJ1-2|TRBV6-5
CASSYSPTPYGYTF
TGTGCCAGCAGTTACTCTCCAACCCCCTATGGCTACACCTTC
>.|TRBD2|TRBJ2-7|TRBV3-1/TRBV3-2
CASSQGDYYEQYF
TGTGCCAGCAGCCAAGGGGACTATTACGAGCAGTACTTC
>.|.|TRBJ2-3|TRBV7-8
CASSLVGIGGRTDTQYF
TGTGCCAGCAGCTTAGTCGGGATCGGGGGACGCACAGATACGCAGTATTTT
>once|TRBD1|TRBJ1-5|TRBV4-2
CASSRDRGNQPQHF
TGTGCCAGCAGCCGGGACAGGGGGAATCAGCCCCAGCATTTT
>.|.|TRBJ1-1|TRBV10-3
CAIRDRPELNTEAFF
TGTGCCATCAGGGACAGACCTGAACTGAACACTGAAGCTTTCTTT
>.|.|TRBJ1-5|TRBV30
CAWSWAQSQPQHF
TGTGCCTGGAGCTGGGCGCAGAGCCAGCCCCAGCATTTT
>.|TRBD1|TRBJ1-5|TRBV6-5
CASSYPSTGGDQPQHF
TGTGCCAGCAGTTACCCTTCAACAGGGGGCGATCAGCCCCAGCATTTT
>.|.|TRBJ1-1|TRBV19
CASSIAGRAEAFF
TGTGCCAGTAGTATAGCGGGTAGGGCTGAAGCTTTCTTT
>once|TRBD1|TRBJ1-3|TRBV2
CASSRTGPGNTIYF
TGTGCCAGCAGTCGGACAGGGCCTGGAAACACCATATATTTT
>once|.|TRBJ1-5|TRBV7-9
CASSLAGGHQPQHF
TGTGCCAGCAGCTTAGCAGGGGGACATCAGCCCCAGCATTTT
>few|TRBD2|TRBJ2-3|TRBV5-6
CASSPGTSSTDTQYF
TGTGCCAGCAGCCCCGGGACTAGCAGCACAGATACGCAGTATTTT
>.|.|TRBJ1-5|TRBV7-8
CASSLEFGSHQPQHF
TGTGCCAGCAGCTTAGAGTTTGGCAGCCATCAGCCCCAGCATTTT
>.|TRBD1|TRBJ1-6|TRBV14
CASSQRTGLSPLHF
TGTGCCAGCAGCCAACGGACAGGGCTTTCACCCCTCCACTTT
>.|TRBD2|TRBJ2-7|TRBV27
CASSIGTRYEQYF
TGTGCCAGCAGTATTGGGACTAGATACGAGCAGTACTTC
>.|TRBD2|TRBJ2-7|TRBV6-1
CASSERGYEQYF
TGTGCCAGCAGTGAGCGGGGGTACGAGCAGTACTTC
>.|.|TRBJ1-1|TRBV7-6
CASSFTENTEAFF
TGTGCCAGCAGCTTTACAGAGAACACTGAAGCTTTCTTT
>.|TRBD1|TRBJ1-1|TRBV4-1
CASSQQTGGVTEAFF
TGCGCCAGCAGCCAGCAAACAGGGGGCGTCACTGAAGCTTTCTTT
>.|.|TRBJ1-1|TRBV11-3
CASSLDLRRRPQNTEAFF
TGTGCCAGCAGCTTAGATCTAAGGAGACGGCCCCAGAACACTGAAGCTTTCTTT
>.|.|TRBJ2-7|TRBV6-5
CATGIQALGSYEQYF
TGTGCTACAGGTATCCAGGCCCTGGGTTCCTACGAGCAGTACTTC
>.|TRBD2|TRBJ2-3|TRBV6-5
CASRTSGGADTQYF
TGTGCCAGCAGGACTAGCGGGGGGGCTGATACGCAGTATTTT
>.|.|TRBJ1-1|TRBV10-3
CAISGGRGEFTEAFF
TGTGCCATCAGTGGGGGTAGAGGGGAGTTCACTGAAGCTTTCTTT
>.|.|TRBJ1-6|TRBV18
CASSPRRAGPDAGSPLHF
TGTGCCAGCTCACCAAGGAGGGCAGGGCCGGATGCCGGTTCACCCCTCCACTTT
>.|TRBD2|TRBJ2-2|TRBV5-1
CASSPRTSETGELFF
TGCGCCAGCAGCCCCAGGACTAGCGAAACCGGGGAGCTGTTTTTT